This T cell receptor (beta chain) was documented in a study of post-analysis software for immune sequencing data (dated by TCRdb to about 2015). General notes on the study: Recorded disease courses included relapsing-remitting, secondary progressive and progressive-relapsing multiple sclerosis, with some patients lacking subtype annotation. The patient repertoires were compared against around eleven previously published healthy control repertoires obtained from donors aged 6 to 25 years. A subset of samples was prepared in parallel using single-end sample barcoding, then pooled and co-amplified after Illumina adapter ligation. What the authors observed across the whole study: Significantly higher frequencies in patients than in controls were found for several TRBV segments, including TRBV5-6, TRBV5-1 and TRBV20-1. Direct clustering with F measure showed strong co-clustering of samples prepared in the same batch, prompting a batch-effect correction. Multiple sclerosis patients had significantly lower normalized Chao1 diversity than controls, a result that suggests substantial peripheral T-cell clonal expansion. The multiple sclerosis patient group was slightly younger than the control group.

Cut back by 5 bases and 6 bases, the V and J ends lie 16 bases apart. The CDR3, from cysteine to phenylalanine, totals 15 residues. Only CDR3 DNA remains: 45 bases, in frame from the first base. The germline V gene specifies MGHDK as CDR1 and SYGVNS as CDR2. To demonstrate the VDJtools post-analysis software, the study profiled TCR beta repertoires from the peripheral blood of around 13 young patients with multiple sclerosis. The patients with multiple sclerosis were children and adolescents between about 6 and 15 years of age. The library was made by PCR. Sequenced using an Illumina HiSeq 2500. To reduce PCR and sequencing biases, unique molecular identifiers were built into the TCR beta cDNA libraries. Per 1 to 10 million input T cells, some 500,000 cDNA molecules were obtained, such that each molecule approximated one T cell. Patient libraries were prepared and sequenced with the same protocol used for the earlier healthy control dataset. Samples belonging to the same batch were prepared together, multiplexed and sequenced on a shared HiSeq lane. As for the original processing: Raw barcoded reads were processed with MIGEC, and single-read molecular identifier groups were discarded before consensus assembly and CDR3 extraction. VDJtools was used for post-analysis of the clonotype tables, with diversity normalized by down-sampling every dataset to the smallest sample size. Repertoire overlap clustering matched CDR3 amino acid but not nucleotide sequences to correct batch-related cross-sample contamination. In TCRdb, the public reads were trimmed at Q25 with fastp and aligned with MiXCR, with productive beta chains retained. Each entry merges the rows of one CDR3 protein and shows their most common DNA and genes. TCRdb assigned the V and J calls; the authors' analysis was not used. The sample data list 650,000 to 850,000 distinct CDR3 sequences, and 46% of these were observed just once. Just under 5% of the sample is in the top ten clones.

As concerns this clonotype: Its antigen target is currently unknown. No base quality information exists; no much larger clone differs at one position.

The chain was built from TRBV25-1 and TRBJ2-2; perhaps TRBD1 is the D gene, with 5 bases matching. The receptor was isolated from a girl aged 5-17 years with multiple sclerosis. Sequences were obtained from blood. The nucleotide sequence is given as TGTGCCAGCAGTCCAGGGTTCAAGGGCGCCGGGGAGCTGTTTTTT. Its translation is CASSPGFKGAGELFF.